This entry is about one TCR beta chain. This sample is part of a study of shared clonotypes between healthy human individuals. The naive CD8 fraction comprised CD45RO-negative cells positively selected for CCR7 and excluded terminally differentiated effector memory CD45RA+ cells. CDR1 and CDR2 from the germline V gene are LNHDA and SQIVND (reference sequence). With V trimmed by 6 bases and J by 7 bases, 11 bases remained unmatched. The CDR3 is made up of 17 amino acids. This table comes from immunoSEQ multiplex PCR, and its TCRdb copy is limited to in-frame clones, with some not included. The top ten hold roughly 1% of the sample, which has nearly 2 million clones, about 95% seen once.

The V and J genes are TRBV19 and TRBJ2-2; 13 bases align to TRBD2. Sequenced input: naive CD8+ T cells sorted from blood. The clonotype was recovered from a man between 18 and 29 years old in good health. CDR3 DNA sequence: TGTGCCAGTAGGACGCCTAGGACTAGCGGGAGTGGCGGGGAGCTGTTTTTT. It yields the protein CASRTPRTSGSGGELFF.